Sequencing of this T cell receptor (beta chain) was carried out in a study of immune evolution from preneoplasia to lung adenocarcinoma. Between the mid-2010s and the late 2010s, patients underwent resection in Japan or China. Sample share makes this clone large. This CDR3 contains 14 residues. Germline V gives CDR1 LGHNA, CDR2 YSLEER. V was shortened by 2 bases and J by 2 bases, with 6 bases between the two germline ends. Sequencing used immunoSEQ multiplex PCR; TCRdb keeps in-frame clones, though not all of them. This table has about 5,700 clones, approximately 79% appearing once. The chain links TRBV4-3 to TRBJ2-2; D uncertain. The sequence derives from a person aged 65 to 79 with lung adenocarcinoma. Sequences were obtained from FFPE adjacent normal lung tissue. The CDR3 nucleotides are TGCGCCAGCAGCCAACCGGCAAACACCGGGGAGCTGTTTTTT. It yields the protein CASSQPANTGELFF.